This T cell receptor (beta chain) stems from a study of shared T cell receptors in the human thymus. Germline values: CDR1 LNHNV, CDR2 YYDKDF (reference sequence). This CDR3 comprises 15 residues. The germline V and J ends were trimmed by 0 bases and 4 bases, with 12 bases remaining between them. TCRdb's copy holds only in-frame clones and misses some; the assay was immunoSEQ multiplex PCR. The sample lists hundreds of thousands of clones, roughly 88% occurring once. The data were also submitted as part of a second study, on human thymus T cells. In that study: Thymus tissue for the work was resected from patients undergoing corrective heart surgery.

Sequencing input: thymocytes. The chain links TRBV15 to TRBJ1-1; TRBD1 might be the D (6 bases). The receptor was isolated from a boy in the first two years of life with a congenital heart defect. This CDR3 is CATSRDPGECTEAFF. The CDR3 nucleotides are TGTGCCACCAGCAGAGATCCAGGGGAGTGCACTGAAGCTTTCTTT.